This T cell receptor (beta chain) was retrieved from a study of graft-versus-host responses after intestinal transplantation. The study, taken as a whole, reports: GvH clones were identified in recipient marrow, with some first appearing in ileum or blood. Peak levels of circulating GvH clones tracked with early post-transplant HvG declines.

This clone was counted once. Its antigen is as yet unknown. The repertoire was sequenced with immunoSEQ multiplex PCR; TCRdb's copy has only in-frame clones and lacks some. Counted here are around 18,000 clones, roughly 80% occurring once; the ten biggest clones make up 1.5% to 2%. Trimming removed 0 bases at V and 0 bases at J, with 10 bases between. This CDR3 region has 16 residues. The germline V gene encodes CDR1 SGHRS and CDR2 YFSETQ. The J gene is TRBJ2-1, the V gene TRBV5-1, with unresolved D. The sample here was PBMCs, taken 14 days after transplant. The receptor was isolated from a human patient who received an intestinal transplant, so some T cells may come from the graft donor. The DNA for the CDR3 is TGCGCCAGCAGCTTGGGAGGTGCCAGCTCCTACAATGAGCAGTTCTTC. Translating it yields CASSLGGASSYNEQFF.